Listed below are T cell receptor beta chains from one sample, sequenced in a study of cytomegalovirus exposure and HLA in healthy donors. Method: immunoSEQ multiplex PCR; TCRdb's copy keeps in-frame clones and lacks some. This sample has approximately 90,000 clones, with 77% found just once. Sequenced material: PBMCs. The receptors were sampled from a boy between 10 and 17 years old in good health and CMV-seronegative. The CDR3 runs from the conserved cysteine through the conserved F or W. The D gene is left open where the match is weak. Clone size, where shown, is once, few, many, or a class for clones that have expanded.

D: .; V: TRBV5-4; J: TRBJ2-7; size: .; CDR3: CASSFAGKAYEQYF; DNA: TGTGCCAGCAGCTTTGCAGGGAAGGCCTACGAGCAGTACTTC
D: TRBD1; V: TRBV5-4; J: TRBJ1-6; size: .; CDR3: CASSLQPGQGDSPLHF; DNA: TGTGCCAGCAGCTTACAGCCGGGACAGGGGGATTCACCCCTCCACTTT
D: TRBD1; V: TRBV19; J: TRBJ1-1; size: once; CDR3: CAYLVGQGMNTEAFF; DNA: TGTGCCTACCTTGTTGGACAGGGAATGAACACTGAAGCTTTCTTT
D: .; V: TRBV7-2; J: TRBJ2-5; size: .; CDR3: CASSQESWGEQYF; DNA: TGTGCCAGCAGTCAAGAGTCCTGGGGAGAGCAGTACTTC
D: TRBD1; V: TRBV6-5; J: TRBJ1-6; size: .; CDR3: CASRYETGRYNSPLHF; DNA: TGTGCCAGCAGATACGAGACAGGGCGATATAATTCACCCCTCCACTTT
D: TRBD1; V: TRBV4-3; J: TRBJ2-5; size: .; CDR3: CASSRGQGETQYF; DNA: TGCGCCAGCAGCCGAGGACAGGGAGAGACCCAGTACTTC
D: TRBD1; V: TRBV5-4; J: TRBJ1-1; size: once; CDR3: CASSLRQGVTEAFF; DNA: TGTGCCAGCAGCTTGAGGCAGGGGGTCACTGAAGCTTTCTTT
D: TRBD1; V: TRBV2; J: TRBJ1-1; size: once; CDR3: CASRKRTGDTEAFF; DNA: TGTGCCAGCAGGAAGAGGACAGGGGACACTGAAGCTTTCTTT
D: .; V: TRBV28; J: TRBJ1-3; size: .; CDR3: CASSFRGDTIYF; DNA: TGTGCCAGCAGTTTCCGAGGAGACACCATATATTTT
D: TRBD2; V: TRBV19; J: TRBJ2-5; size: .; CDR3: CASSGDYPYQETQYF; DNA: TGTGCCAGTAGTGGGGACTACCCGTACCAAGAGACCCAGTACTTC
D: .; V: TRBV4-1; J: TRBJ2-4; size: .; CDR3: CASSQDFSRRADIQYF; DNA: TGCGCCAGCAGCCAAGATTTCTCACGGCGGGCGGACATTCAGTACTTC
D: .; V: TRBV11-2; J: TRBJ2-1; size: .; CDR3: CASSLEGAEQFF; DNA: TGTGCCAGCAGCTTAGAAGGGGCTGAGCAGTTCTTC
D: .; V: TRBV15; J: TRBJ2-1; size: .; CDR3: CATSLRGYNEQFF; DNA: TGTGCCACCAGTCTCCGAGGATACAATGAGCAGTTCTTC
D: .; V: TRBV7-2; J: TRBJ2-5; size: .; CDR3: CASSLDGKQETQYF; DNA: TGTGCCAGCAGCTTAGACGGGAAGCAAGAGACCCAGTACTTC